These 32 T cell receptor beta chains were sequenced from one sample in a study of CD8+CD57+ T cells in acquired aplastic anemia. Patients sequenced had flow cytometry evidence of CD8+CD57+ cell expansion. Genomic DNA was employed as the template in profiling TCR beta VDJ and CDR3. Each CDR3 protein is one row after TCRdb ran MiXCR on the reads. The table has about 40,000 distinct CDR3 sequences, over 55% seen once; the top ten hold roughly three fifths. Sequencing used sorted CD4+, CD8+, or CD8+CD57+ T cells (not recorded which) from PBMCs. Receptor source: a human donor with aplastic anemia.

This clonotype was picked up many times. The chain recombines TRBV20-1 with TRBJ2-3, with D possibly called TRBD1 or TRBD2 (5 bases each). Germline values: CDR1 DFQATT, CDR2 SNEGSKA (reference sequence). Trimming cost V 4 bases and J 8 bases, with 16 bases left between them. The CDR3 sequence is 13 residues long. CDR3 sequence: CSAKGPRLGTQYF. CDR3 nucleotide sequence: TGCAGTGCTAAGGGACCCCGGCTGGGTACGCAGTATTTT.

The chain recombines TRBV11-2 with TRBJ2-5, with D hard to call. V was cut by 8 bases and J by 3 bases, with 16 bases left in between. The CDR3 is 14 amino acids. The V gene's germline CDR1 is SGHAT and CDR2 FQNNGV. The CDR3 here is CASVEALWEETQYF. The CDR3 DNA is TGTGCCAGCGTAGAAGCTTTATGGGAAGAGACCCAGTACTTC.

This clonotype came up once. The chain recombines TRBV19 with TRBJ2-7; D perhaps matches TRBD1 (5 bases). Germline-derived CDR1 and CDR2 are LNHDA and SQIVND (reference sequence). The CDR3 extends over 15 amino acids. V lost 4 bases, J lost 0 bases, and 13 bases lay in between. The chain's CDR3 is CASSRLNRGSYEQYF. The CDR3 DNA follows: TGTGCCAGTAGTAGACTCAATAGGGGCTCCTACGAGCAGTACTTC. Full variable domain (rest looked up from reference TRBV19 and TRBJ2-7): DGGITQSPKYLFRKEGQNVTLSCEQNLNHDAMYWYRQDPGQGLRLIYYSQIVNDFQKGDIAEGYSVSREKKESFPLTVTSAQKNPTAFYLCASSRLNRGSYEQYFGPGTRLTVT.

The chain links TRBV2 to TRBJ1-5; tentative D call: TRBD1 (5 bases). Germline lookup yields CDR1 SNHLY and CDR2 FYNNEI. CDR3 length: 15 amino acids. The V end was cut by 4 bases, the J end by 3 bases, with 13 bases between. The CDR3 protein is CASSVGGVLNQPQHF. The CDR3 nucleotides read TGTGCCAGCAGTGTCGGAGGGGTTCTCAATCAGCCCCAGCATTTT.

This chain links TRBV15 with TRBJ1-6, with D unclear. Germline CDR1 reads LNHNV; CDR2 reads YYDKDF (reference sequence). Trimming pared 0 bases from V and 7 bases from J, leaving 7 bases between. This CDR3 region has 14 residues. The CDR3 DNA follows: TGTGCCACCAGCAGAGACGGCAGAAATTCACCCCTCCACTTT. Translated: CATSRDGRNSPLHF.

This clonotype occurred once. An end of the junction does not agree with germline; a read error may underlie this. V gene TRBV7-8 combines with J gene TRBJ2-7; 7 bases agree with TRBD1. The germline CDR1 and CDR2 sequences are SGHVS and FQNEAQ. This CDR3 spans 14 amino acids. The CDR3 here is CASSSPDRRYEQYF. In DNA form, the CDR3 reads TGTGCCAGTAGCTCCCCGGACAGGAGGTACGAGCAGTACTTC. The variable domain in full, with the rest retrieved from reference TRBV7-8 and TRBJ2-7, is GAGVSQSPRYKVAKRGQDVALRCDPISGHVSLFWYQQALGQGPEFLTYFQNEAQLDKSGLPSDRFFAERPEGSVSTLKIQRTQQEDSAVYLCASSSPDRRYEQYFGPGTRLTVT.

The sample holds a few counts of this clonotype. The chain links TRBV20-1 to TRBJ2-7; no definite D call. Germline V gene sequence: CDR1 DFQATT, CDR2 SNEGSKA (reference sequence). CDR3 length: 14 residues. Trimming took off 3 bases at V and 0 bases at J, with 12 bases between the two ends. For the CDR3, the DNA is TGCAGTGCTAGTCTCTCGGCACACTCCTACGAGCAGTACTTC. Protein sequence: CSASLSAHSYEQYF.

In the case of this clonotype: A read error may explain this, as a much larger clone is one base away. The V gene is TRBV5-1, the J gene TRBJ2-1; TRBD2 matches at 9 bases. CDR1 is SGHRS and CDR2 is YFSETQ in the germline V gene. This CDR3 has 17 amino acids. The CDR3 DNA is TGCGCCAGCAGCCCTGCCGGGACTAGCCCTCCCTACAATGGGCAGTTCTTC. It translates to CASSPAGTSPPYNGQFF.

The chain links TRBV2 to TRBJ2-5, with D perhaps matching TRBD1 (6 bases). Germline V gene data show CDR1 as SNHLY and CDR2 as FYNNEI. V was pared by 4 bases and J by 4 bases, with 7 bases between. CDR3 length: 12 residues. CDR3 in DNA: TGTGCCAGCAGTGCAGGGGTAGAGACCCAGTACTTC. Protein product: CASSAGVETQYF.

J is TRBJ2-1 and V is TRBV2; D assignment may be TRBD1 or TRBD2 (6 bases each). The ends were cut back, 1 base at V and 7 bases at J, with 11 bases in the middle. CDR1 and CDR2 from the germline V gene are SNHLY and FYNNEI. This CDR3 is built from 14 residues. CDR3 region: CASSEGGANNEQFF. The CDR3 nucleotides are TGTGCCAGCAGTGAAGGGGGGGCTAATAATGAGCAGTTCTTC.

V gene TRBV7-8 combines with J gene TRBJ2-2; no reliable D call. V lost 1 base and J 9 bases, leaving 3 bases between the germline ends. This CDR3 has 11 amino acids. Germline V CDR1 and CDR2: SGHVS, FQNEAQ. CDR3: CASSLDRELFF. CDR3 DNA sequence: TGTGCCAGCAGCTTAGACCGGGAGCTGTTTTTT.

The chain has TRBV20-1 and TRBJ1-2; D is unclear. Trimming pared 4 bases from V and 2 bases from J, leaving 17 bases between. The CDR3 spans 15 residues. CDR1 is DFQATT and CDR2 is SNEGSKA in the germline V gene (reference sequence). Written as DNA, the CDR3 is TGCAGTGCTACGGTACCAGGACTGCTAAACTATGGCTACACCTTC. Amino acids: CSATVPGLLNYGYTF.

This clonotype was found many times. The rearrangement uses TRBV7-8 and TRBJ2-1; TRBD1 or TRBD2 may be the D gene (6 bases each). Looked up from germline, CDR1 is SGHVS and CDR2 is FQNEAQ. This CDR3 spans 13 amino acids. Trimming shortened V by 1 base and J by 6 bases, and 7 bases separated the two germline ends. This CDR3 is CASSLEGGNEQFF. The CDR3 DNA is TGTGCCAGCAGCTTAGAGGGGGGCAATGAGCAGTTCTTC.

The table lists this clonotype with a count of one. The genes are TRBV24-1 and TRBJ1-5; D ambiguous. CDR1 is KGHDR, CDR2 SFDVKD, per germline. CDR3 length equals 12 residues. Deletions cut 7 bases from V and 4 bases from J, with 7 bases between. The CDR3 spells CATSERNQPQHF. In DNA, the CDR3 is TGTGCCACCAGCGAACGAAATCAGCCCCAGCATTTT.

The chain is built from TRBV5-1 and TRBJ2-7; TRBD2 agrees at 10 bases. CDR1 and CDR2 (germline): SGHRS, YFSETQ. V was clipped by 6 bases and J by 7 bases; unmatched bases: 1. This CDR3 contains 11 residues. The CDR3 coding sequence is TGCGCCAGCAAACTAGCGGGGGAGCAGTACTTC. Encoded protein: CASKLAGEQYF.

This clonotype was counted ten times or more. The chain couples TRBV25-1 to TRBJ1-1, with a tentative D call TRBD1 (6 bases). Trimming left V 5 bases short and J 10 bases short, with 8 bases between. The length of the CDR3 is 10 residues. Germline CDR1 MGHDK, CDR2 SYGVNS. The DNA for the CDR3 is TGTGCCAGCAGTCAGACAGGAGCTTTCTTT. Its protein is CASSQTGAFF.

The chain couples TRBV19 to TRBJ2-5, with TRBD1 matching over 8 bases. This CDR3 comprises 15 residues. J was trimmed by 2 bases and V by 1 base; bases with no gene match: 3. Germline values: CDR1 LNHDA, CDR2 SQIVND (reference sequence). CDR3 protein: CASSIGYRGQETQYF. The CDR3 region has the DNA TGTGCCAGTAGTATAGGTTACAGGGGGCAAGAGACCCAGTACTTC.

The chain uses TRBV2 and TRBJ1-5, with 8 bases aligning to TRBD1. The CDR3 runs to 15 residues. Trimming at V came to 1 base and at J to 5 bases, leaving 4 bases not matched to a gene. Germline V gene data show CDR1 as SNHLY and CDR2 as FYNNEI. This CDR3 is CASSEGQGAYQPQHF. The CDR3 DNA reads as TGTGCCAGCAGTGAAGGGCAGGGGGCATATCAGCCCCAGCATTTT.

The CDR3 sequence: CATYKGGYTF. CDR3 DNA: TGTGCCACATACAAAGGGGGCTACACCTTC. The chain joins TRBV30 to TRBJ1-2; D is ambiguous. The CDR3 is made up of 10 amino acids. Trimming pared 8 bases from V and 8 bases from J, leaving 12 bases between. Germline values: CDR1 GTSNPN, CDR2 SVGIG (reference sequence).

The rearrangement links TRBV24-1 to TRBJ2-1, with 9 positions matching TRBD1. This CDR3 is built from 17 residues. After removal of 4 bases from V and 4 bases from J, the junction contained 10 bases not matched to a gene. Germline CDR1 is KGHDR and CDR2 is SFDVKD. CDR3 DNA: TGTGCCACCAGTGAAGGTGGCTCGGGACAGGGATACAATGAGCAGTTCTTC. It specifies CATSEGGSGQGYNEQFF.

Written as DNA, the CDR3 is TGTGCCAGCAGTTCGTCAGGGGTAAGCCCAGATACGCAGTATTTT. Its translation is CASSSSGVSPDTQYF. J is TRBJ2-3 and V is TRBV27; D perhaps matches TRBD1 (6 bases). The V and J ends lost 4 bases and 4 bases respectively, with 15 bases between them. The CDR3 runs to 15 residues. Germline V gene sequence: CDR1 MNHEY, CDR2 SMNVEV (reference sequence).

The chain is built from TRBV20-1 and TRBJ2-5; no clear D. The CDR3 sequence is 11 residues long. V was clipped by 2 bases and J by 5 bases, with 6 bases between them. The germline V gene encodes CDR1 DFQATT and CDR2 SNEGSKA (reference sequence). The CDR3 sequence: CSARPAETQYF. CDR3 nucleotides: TGCAGTGCTAGACCGGCTGAGACCCAGTACTTC.

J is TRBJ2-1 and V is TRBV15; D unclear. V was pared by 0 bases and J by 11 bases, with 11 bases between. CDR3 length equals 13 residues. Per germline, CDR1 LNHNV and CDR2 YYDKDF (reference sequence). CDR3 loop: CATSRDEVAQQFF. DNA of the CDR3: TGTGCCACCAGCAGAGATGAAGTGGCCCAGCAGTTCTTC.

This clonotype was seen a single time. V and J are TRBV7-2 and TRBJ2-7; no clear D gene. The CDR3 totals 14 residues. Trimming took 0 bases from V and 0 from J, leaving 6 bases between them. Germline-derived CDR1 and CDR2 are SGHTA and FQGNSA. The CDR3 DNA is TGTGCCAGCAGCTTAGCGTCGAGCTCCTACGAGCAGTACTTC. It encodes CASSLASSSYEQYF.

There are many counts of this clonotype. The CDR3 DNA follows: TGTGCCAGCGGGGCAGGACACCTGAACACTGAAGCTTTCTTT. Amino acids: CASGAGHLNTEAFF. This rearrangement joins TRBV2 to TRBJ1-1, with D possibly being TRBD1 (5 bases). Trimming shortened V by 8 bases and J by 0 bases, and 13 bases separated the two germline ends. Germline CDR1 SNHLY, CDR2 FYNNEI. This CDR3 comprises 14 residues.

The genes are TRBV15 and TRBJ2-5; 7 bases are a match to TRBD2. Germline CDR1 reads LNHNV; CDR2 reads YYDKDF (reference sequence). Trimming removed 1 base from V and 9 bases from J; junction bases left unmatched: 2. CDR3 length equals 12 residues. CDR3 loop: CATSRVAGSQYF. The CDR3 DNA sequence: TGTGCCACCAGCAGAGTAGCGGGCTCCCAGTACTTC.

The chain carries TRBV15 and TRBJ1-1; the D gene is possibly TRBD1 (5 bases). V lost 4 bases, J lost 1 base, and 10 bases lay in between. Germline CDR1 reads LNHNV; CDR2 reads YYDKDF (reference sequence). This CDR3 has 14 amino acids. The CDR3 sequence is CATSTGTKNTEAFF. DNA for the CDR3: TGTGCCACCAGCACGGGGACGAAGAACACTGAAGCTTTCTTT.

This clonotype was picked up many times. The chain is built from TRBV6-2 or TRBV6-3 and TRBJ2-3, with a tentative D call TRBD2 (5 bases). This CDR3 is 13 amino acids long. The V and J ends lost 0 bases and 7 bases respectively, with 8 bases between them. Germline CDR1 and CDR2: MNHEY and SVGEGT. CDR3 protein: CASSYSSGNTQYF. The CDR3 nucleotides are TGTGCCAGCAGTTACTCGAGCGGTAATACGCAGTATTTT.

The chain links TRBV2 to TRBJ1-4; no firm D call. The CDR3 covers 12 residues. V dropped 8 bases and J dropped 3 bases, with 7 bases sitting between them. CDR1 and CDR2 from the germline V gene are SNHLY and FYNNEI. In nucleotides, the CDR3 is TGTGCCAGCCTTAGGGCTAATGAAAAACTGTTTTTT. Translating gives CASLRANEKLFF.

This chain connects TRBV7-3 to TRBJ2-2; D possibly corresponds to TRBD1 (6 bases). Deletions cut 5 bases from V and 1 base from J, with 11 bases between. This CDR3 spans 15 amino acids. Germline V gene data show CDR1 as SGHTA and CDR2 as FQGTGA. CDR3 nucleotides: TGTGCCAGCAGCCCGAACAGGGAGAACACCGGGGAGCTGTTTTTT. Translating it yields CASSPNRENTGELFF.

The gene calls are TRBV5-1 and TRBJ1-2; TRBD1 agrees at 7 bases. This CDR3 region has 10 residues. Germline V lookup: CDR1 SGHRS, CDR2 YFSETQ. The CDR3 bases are TGCGTAACAGGGGTGTGGGGCTACACCTTC. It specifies CVTGVWGYTF.

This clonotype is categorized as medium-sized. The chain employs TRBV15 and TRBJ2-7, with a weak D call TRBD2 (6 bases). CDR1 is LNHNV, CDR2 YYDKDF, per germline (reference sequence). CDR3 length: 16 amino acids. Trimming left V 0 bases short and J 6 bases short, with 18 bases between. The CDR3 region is CATSREGGVEGSEQYF. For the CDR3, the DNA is TGTGCCACCAGCAGAGAAGGCGGCGTGGAGGGGTCCGAGCAGTACTTC.